This T cell receptor beta chain was sequenced during a study of T-cell memory formation after mild COVID-19. Across the whole study: Largely donor-specific sequence clusters came from a couple of donors.

TCR alpha and TCR beta cDNA libraries carrying sample barcodes and UMIs were produced by 5'RACE using constant-segment primers. One entry per CDR3 protein results from TCRdb running MiXCR on the 5' RACE reads. The table shows roughly 110,000 distinct CDR3 sequences, with roughly 12% occurring only once. Whole-study results and caveats: The appearance of some responding clones in pre-infection memory suggested that cross-reactive memory joined. CD8+ contracting clones occupied EMRA, while CD4+ ones occupied mainly CM and EM.

About this clonotype: As yet, its antigen is unknown.

The CDR3 contains 15 residues. CDR1 DFQATT and CDR2 SNEGSKA come from the germline V gene (reference sequence). Losses at the gene ends were 1 base for V and 7 bases for J; bases not matched to a gene: 8. The chain is built from TRBV20-1 and TRBJ1-4; TRBD1 aligns across 8 bases. Sample: PBMCs or a T cell subset sorted from them (not recorded which). The sequence was obtained from an adult woman who had mild COVID-19 (a few samples of this study predate the infection). Cell type and time point are not known. The CDR3 bases are TGCAGTGCTAGAGGGAGGACAGGGAGGGCTGAAAAACTGTTTTTT. Translated, it gives CSARGRTGRAEKLFF.